The 18 T cell receptor beta chains reported below all come from one sample, sequenced in a study of blood T cell repertoires in COVID-19. The data were produced by immunoSEQ multiplex PCR, yet TCRdb's version contains in-frame clones alone and is incomplete. This table has 200,000 to 250,000 clones, 88% appearing once. What was sequenced was peripheral blood. These receptors were collected from a man at least 80 years old with acute or convalescent COVID-19.

The chain carries TRBV7-9 and TRBJ1-5; 7 nucleotides align to TRBD1. With 5 bases clipped from V and 3 bases from J, the junction kept 4 bases outside the gene matches. Per germline, CDR1 SEHNR and CDR2 FQNEAQ (reference sequence). This CDR3 contains 14 residues. Written as DNA, the CDR3 is TGTGCCAGCAGCCCTCAGGGGGACAATCAGCCCCAGCATTTT. Translating it yields CASSPQGDNQPQHF.

The V call is TRBV6-5, the J call TRBJ1-5; 10 bases fit TRBD1. Unmatched junction bases numbered 3, after V lost 4 bases and J lost 3 bases. Germline CDR1 reads MNHEY; CDR2 reads SVGAGI. The CDR3 is 15 residues long. The CDR3 sequence: CASSSDRGHNQPQHF. CDR3 DNA sequence: TGTGCCAGCAGTTCCGACAGGGGGCACAATCAGCCCCAGCATTTT.

The rearrangement joins TRBV28 to TRBJ2-1, with unresolved D. There are 12 residues in the CDR3. Trimming removed 6 bases from V and 3 bases from J, with 6 bases in between. Germline CDR1 MDHEN, CDR2 SYDVKM. DNA of the CDR3: TGTGCCAGCAGGCAACTCTACAATGAGCAGTTCTTC. It yields the protein CASRQLYNEQFF. The whole variable domain, remainder taken from reference TRBV28 and TRBJ2-1, is DVKVTQSSRYLVKRTGEKVFLECVQDMDHENMFWYRQDPGLGLRLIYFSYDVKMKEKGDIPEGYSVSREKKERFSLILESASTNQTSMYLCASRQLYNEQFFGPGTRLTVL.

The J gene is TRBJ1-1, the V gene TRBV5-8; D not resolved. Per germline, CDR1 SGHTS and CDR2 YDEGEE. The V end lost 1 base, the J end lost 3 bases, and 13 bases lay between the germline ends. The CDR3 has 15 amino acids. CDR3 residues: CASSLHRPRDTEAFF. CDR3 nucleotide sequence: TGTGCCAGCAGCTTGCATCGGCCTCGGGACACTGAAGCTTTCTTT.

A few counts support this clone. The genes are TRBV28 and TRBJ2-7, with TRBD1 matching over 7 bases. CDR1 is MDHEN, CDR2 SYDVKM, per germline. The J segment lost 6 bases and the V segment lost 11 bases, leaving 13 bases of the junction unmatched. This CDR3 region has 13 residues. In DNA, the CDR3 is TGTGCCTGTTACGACAGGGTGCAAGGCGAGCAGTACTTC. Its translation: CACYDRVQGEQYF.

The V gene is TRBV6-6, the J gene TRBJ2-1; 8 bases map to TRBD1. J was trimmed by 3 bases and V by 4 bases; bases with no gene match: 5. The CDR3 loop spans 15 amino acids. Germline loops: CDR1 MNHNY, CDR2 SVGAGI (reference sequence). In nucleotides, the CDR3 is TGTGCCAGCAGTTTCGACAGGGGCGACTACAATGAGCAGTTCTTC. Translated: CASSFDRGDYNEQFF.

As DNA, the CDR3 is TGTGCCAGCAGCGCCAGACAGGGATTGGCTGGAAACACCATATATTTT. Protein sequence: CASSARQGLAGNTIYF. V is TRBV7-3 and J is TRBJ1-3; 7 bases line up with TRBD1. The V segment lost 5 bases and the J segment 2 bases; nucleotides outside the gene matches: 9. In germline, CDR1 is SGHTA, CDR2 FQGTGA. The CDR3 runs 16 residues.

The chain uses TRBV6-5 and TRBJ1-4; 8 bases agree with TRBD1. Trimming cost V 2 bases and J 8 bases; bases outside gene matches: 7. CDR3 length equals 15 residues. In germline, CDR1 is MNHEY, CDR2 SVGAGI. The CDR3 coding sequence is TGTGCCAGCAGTTACCTCGCAGGGGGCAGGGAAAAACTGTTTTTT. Encoded protein: CASSYLAGGREKLFF.

The rearrangement uses TRBV10-3 and TRBJ2-5, with TRBD1 matching over 10 bases. Germline lookup yields CDR1 ENHRY and CDR2 SYGVKD. The CDR3 extends over 15 amino acids. V shed 5 bases and J 2 bases; nucleotides not matched to a gene: 5. This CDR3 is CAISWTGGGQETQYF. CDR3 DNA: TGTGCCATCAGTTGGACAGGGGGAGGGCAAGAGACCCAGTACTTC.

V is TRBV7-9 and J is TRBJ1-4, with 8 positions matching TRBD1. Germline CDR1 reads SEHNR; CDR2 reads FQNEAQ (reference sequence). The CDR3 extends over 14 amino acids. Trimming removed 3 bases from V and 8 bases from J; junction bases left unmatched: 5. The CDR3 spells CASSLQGAQEKLFF. CDR3 sequence (DNA): TGTGCCAGCAGCTTGCAGGGGGCGCAGGAAAAACTGTTTTTT. The entire variable domain, with the rest obtained from reference TRBV7-9 and TRBJ1-4, is as follows: DTGVSQNPRHKITKRGQNVTFRCDPISEHNRLYWYRQTLGQGPEFLTYFQNEAQLEKSRLLSDRFSAERPKGSFSTLEIQRTEQGDSAMYLCASSLQGAQEKLFFGSGTQLSVL.

This clone was counted once. CDR3 sequence reads: CASSPSGGAWQYF. The CDR3 nucleotides read TGTGCCAGCAGCCCGAGCGGGGGGGCTTGGCAGTACTTC. V usage is TRBV14 and J usage is TRBJ2-7; 10 nucleotides match TRBD2. This CDR3 has 13 amino acids. Looked up from germline, CDR1 is SGHDN and CDR2 is FVKESK. V lost 4 bases and J lost 9; bases outside the gene matches: 6.

The sample holds one count of this clone. CDR3 bases: TGTGCCAGCAGCGTAGCAAACGGGGGGAGACTCACCGGGGAGCTGTTTTTT. This codes for CASSVANGGRLTGELFF. The chain links TRBV9 to TRBJ2-2, with 7 bases lining up with TRBD2. Trimming cost V 0 bases and J 4 bases; bases outside gene matches: 9. Germline assignment: CDR1 SGDLS and CDR2 YYNGEE. The CDR3 runs 17 residues. The full variable domain, completed using reference TRBV9 and TRBJ2-2, is DSGVTQTPKHLITATGQRVTLRCSPRSGDLSVYWYQQSLDQGLQFLIQYYNGEERAKGNILERFSAQQFPDLHSELNLSSLELGDSALYFCASSVANGGRLTGELFFGEGSRLTVL.

The V call is TRBV3-1 (or the pseudogene TRBV3-2), the J call TRBJ1-1; the match to TRBD1 covers 8 bases. This CDR3 comprises 14 residues. V dropped 3 bases and J dropped 5; count of bases not matched to a gene: 5. Per the germline V gene, CDR1 is LGHDT and CDR2 is YNNKEL (reference sequence). Here the CDR3 reads CASSHWDRSTEAFF. The CDR3 nucleotides read TGTGCCAGCAGCCATTGGGACAGGAGTACTGAAGCTTTCTTT.

The V and J genes are TRBV25-1 and TRBJ1-1; TRBD1 is a possible D gene (5 bases). The CDR3 totals 14 residues. Trimming removed 2 bases from V and 3 bases from J, with 10 bases in between. CDR1 is MGHDK, CDR2 SYGVNS, per germline. This CDR3 is CASSEKPGDTEAFF. The CDR3 region has the DNA TGTGCCAGCAGTGAAAAGCCGGGGGACACTGAAGCTTTCTTT.

The chain recombines TRBV29-1 with TRBJ1-2, with TRBD1 matching 10 bases. Trimming took 4 bases from V and 9 from J; bases not matched to a gene: 2. This CDR3 is 11 amino acids long. Germline values: CDR1 SQVTM, CDR2 ANQGSEA. CDR3 sequence: CSVGDRGSYTF. In nucleotides, the CDR3 is TGCAGCGTTGGGGACAGGGGTAGCTACACCTTC.

The CDR3 nucleotides read TGTGCCAGCAGTCACGGGGGCAATCAGCCCCAGCATTTT. This codes for CASSHGGNQPQHF. The chain recombines TRBV6-2 or TRBV6-3 with TRBJ1-5; D is unclear. The CDR3 runs to 13 residues. V was shortened by 5 bases and J by 2 bases, with 7 bases between the two germline ends. Germline assignment: CDR1 MNHEY and CDR2 SVGEGT.

This clone appeared a few times. Other DNA sequences in this specimen translate into the identical CDR3. CDR3 coding DNA: TGTGCCAGTCGGGATAGCAATCAGCCCCAGCATTTT. It yields the protein CASRDSNQPQHF. The chain recombines TRBV2 with TRBJ1-5, with unresolved D. V was trimmed by 9 bases and J by 0 bases, leaving 6 bases between them. Germline V lookup: CDR1 SNHLY, CDR2 FYNNEI. The CDR3 sequence is 12 residues long.

This clone has just a few counts. This rearrangement joins TRBV7-2 to TRBJ2-5; 9 nucleotides match TRBD2. J gave up 1 base and V 7 bases, and 7 bases lay outside the gene matches. From germline, CDR1 is SGHTA and CDR2 FQGNSA. The CDR3 sequence is 15 residues long. The CDR3 sequence: CASTLEAGGQETQYF. In DNA, the CDR3 is TGTGCCAGCACCCTAGAAGCGGGGGGCCAAGAGACCCAGTACTTC.